This TCR beta chain is drawn from a study of PD-1 blockade in classical Hodgkin lymphoma. Germline-derived CDR1 and CDR2 are SGHNT and YYREEE (reference sequence). V lost 4 bases and J lost 5; bases outside the gene matches: 9. The CDR3 totals 16 residues. This clone showed up just once. Antigen: not known. Described time point: newly diagnosed, previously untreated cHL patient sample. Magnetic negative selection of thawed PBMCs was the method by which CD4+ T cells were purified. Whole-study results and caveats: The study reported lower baseline TCR diversity in newly diagnosed patients than in healthy donors. What caused the repertoire differences, perhaps disease activity or prior therapy, remains undefined.

This table comes from immunoSEQ multiplex PCR, and its TCRdb copy is limited to in-frame clones, with some not included. Of approximately 16,000 clones listed, about 86% are singletons. This TCR was sampled from a human donor with classical Hodgkin lymphoma. Sample: CD4+ T cells from blood. This sequence joins TRBV5-4 and TRBJ1-4, with 9 positions matching TRBD1. The CDR3 spells CASSPRSGTGNEKLFF. DNA of the CDR3: TGTGCCAGCAGCCCGAGATCCGGGACAGGGAATGAAAAACTGTTTTTT. Using reference TRBV5-4 and TRBJ1-4 for the parts outside the CDR3, the full variable domain is ETGVTQSPTHLIKTRGQQVTLRCSSQSGHNTVSWYQQALGQGPQFIFQYYREEENGRGNFPPRFSGLQFPNYSSELNVNALELDDSALYLCASSPRSGTGNEKLFFGSGTQLSVL.